A single T cell receptor (beta chain) is shown here with its context. The assay was immunoSEQ multiplex PCR, and TCRdb's table has in-frame clones only and misses some. The sample contains 100,000 to 140,000 clones, about three quarters of which appear only once. This CDR3 has 15 amino acids. Germline V gene lookup returns CDR1 SEHNR and CDR2 FQNEAQ (reference sequence). Losses at the gene ends were 4 bases for V and 5 bases for J; bases not matched to a gene: 5. The data belong to a study of blood T cell repertoires in COVID-19. Background on the study: Both acute and convalescent COVID-19 samples were obtained from the United States, Italy and Spain.

The gene calls are TRBV7-9 and TRBJ1-1; 12 bases align to TRBD1. The TCR sequence derives from a man in his 70s with acute or convalescent COVID-19. Sequenced: peripheral blood. In nucleotides, the CDR3 is TGTGCCAGCAGCTCACCGGGACAGGGGGCAACTGAAGCTTTCTTT. Encoded protein: CASSSPGQGATEAFF.